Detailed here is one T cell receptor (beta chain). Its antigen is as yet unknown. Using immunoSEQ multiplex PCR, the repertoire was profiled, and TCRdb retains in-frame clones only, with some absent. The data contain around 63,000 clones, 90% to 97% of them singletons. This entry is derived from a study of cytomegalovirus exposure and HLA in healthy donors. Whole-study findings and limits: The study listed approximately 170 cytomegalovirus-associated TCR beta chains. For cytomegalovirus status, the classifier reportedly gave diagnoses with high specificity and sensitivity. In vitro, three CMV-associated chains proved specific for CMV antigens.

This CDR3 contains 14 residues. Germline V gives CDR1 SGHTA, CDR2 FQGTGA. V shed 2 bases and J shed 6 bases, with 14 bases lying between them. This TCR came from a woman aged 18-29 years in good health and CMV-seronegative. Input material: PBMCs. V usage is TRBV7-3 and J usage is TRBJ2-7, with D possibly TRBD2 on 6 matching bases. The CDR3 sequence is CASSLDPTSSEQYF. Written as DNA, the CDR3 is TGTGCCAGCAGCTTAGACCCAACTAGCAGCGAGCAGTACTTC.